The 15 T cell receptor beta chains below were found in one sample sequenced in a study of blood T cell repertoires in COVID-19. Profiled with immunoSEQ multiplex PCR; TCRdb holds only in-frame clones, not every one. Of roughly 78,000 clones in the sample, around 90% were seen once. The sequenced sample was peripheral blood. The receptor set was obtained from a man aged 50 to 60 with acute or convalescent COVID-19.

This sequence joins TRBV19 and TRBJ2-5; tentative D call: TRBD1 (7 bases). Germline V CDR1 and CDR2: LNHDA, SQIVND (reference sequence). Trimming took off 5 bases at V and 2 bases at J, with 21 bases between the two ends. This CDR3 is 17 amino acids long. CDR3 nucleotide sequence: TGTGCCAGTAGTGGGGGATTAGGAGGGGGCGTACAAGAGACCCAGTACTTC. It encodes CASSGGLGGGVQETQYF.

This chain uses TRBV4-2 with TRBJ1-2; 9 bases map to TRBD1. With 3 bases clipped from V and 6 bases from J, the junction kept 2 bases outside the gene matches. CDR1 and CDR2 from the germline V gene are LGHNA and YNFKEQ. The CDR3 loop spans 13 amino acids. The CDR3 DNA sequence: TGTGCCAGCAGCCAGGGACAGGGAGATGGCTACACCTTC. As protein: CASSQGQGDGYTF.

This clone was detected only once. The CDR3 DNA reads TGTGCCAGCAGCTTGGGACAGGAGAATAGTTCACCCCTCCACTTT. Its protein product is CASSLGQENSSPLHF. The chain joins TRBV5-4 to TRBJ1-6, with D possibly being TRBD1 (6 bases). The CDR3 extends over 15 amino acids. The V end lost 0 bases, the J end lost 9 bases, and 13 bases lay between the germline ends. Germline values: CDR1 SGHNT, CDR2 YYREEE (reference sequence).

The chain joins TRBV23-1 to TRBJ2-3; 9 bases are a match to TRBD2. TRBV23-1 qualifies as an ORF whose function is uncertain. V lost 2 bases and J lost 0; bases outside the gene matches: 6. CDR3 length: 17 residues. The CDR3 spells CASSQRERGDSTDTQYF. CDR3 DNA sequence: TGCGCCAGCAGTCAAAGGGAGCGGGGGGATAGCACAGATACGCAGTATTTT.

This sequence joins TRBV12-2 and TRBJ1-5; the tabulated D call, TRBD1, remains unverified against the DNA. TRBV12-2 corresponds to a pseudogene. The CDR3 runs 17 residues. The CDR3 region has the DNA TGTGCAAGTCGAAGCCTCTCCCGGGACAGGGGGCATCAGCCCCAGCATTTT. It translates to CASRSLSRDRGHQPQHF.

This sequence joins TRBV7-2 and TRBJ2-3; possibly TRBD1 for D (6 bases). CDR1 is SGHTA and CDR2 is FQGNSA in the germline V gene. V lost 7 bases, J lost 2 bases, and 13 bases lay in between. The CDR3 totals 14 residues. In DNA form, the CDR3 reads TGTGCCAGCACCGTAGGGGGAGCCACAGATACGCAGTATTTT. As protein: CASTVGGATDTQYF.

The genes are TRBV5-1 and TRBJ1-2, with TRBD1 as a possible D gene (5 bases). This CDR3 contains 13 residues. CDR1 and CDR2 (germline): SGHRS, YFSETQ. The V end lost 4 bases, the J end lost 5 bases, and 12 bases lay between the germline ends. This chain's CDR3 is CASSDPGGYGYTF. For the CDR3, the DNA is TGCGCCAGCAGCGACCCCGGGGGGTATGGCTACACCTTC.

The V gene is TRBV29-1, the J gene TRBJ2-2; tentative D call: TRBD1 (5 bases). The CDR3 contains 13 residues. Germline values: CDR1 SQVTM, CDR2 ANQGSEA. V lost 6 bases and J 2 bases, leaving 10 bases between the germline ends. CDR3 loop: CSVPGQNTGELFF. In nucleotides, the CDR3 is TGCAGCGTGCCCGGACAAAACACCGGGGAGCTGTTTTTT.

The J gene is TRBJ1-2, the V gene TRBV4-1, with D hard to call. V was clipped by 4 bases and J by 4 bases, with 13 bases between them. The germline V gene has CDR1 MGHRA and CDR2 YSYEKL. This CDR3 region has 14 residues. The CDR3 reads CASSLNTDPYGYTF. DNA for the CDR3: TGCGCCAGCAGCCTGAACACAGATCCCTATGGCTACACCTTC.

The chain has TRBV27 and TRBJ1-6, with D possibly TRBD1 on 6 matching bases. V shed 3 bases and J shed 7 bases, with 13 bases lying between them. CDR3 length: 15 amino acids. Germline loops: CDR1 MNHEY, CDR2 SMNVEV (reference sequence). The CDR3 here is CASSLGGRKNSPLHF. The CDR3 DNA reads as TGTGCCAGCAGTTTGGGGGGGCGCAAAAATTCACCCCTCCACTTT.

The chain has TRBV2 and TRBJ1-4; a possible D gene is TRBD1 (6 bases). V was shortened by 0 bases and J by 8 bases, with 16 bases between the two germline ends. The germline CDR1 and CDR2 sequences are SNHLY and FYNNEI. The CDR3 runs to 16 residues. The CDR3, as DNA: TGTGCCAGCAGTGAAGCAAGGGGGACCAGTGGGGAAAAACTGTTTTTT. Translated: CASSEARGTSGEKLFF.

The J gene is TRBJ2-2, the V gene TRBV4-1; 10 bases fit TRBD1. The V segment lost 3 bases and the J segment 5 bases; nucleotides outside the gene matches: 15. Germline CDR1 is MGHRA and CDR2 is YSYEKL. The CDR3 runs 19 residues. The CDR3, as DNA: TGCGCCAGCAGCCATGCTCTAAAAGAGGGACAGGGGAGTACCGGGGAGCTGTTTTTT. Translated: CASSHALKEGQGSTGELFF.

The gene calls are TRBV25-1 and TRBJ2-1, with 7 bases lining up with TRBD1. V shed 3 bases and J 6 bases; nucleotides not matched to a gene: 2. Germline loops: CDR1 MGHDK, CDR2 SYGVNS. The CDR3 sequence is 13 residues long. In nucleotides, the CDR3 is TGTGCCAGCAGTGATTCAGGGGGCAATGAGCAGTTCTTC. Translated, it gives CASSDSGGNEQFF.

The chain carries TRBV5-8 and TRBJ1-3; the D is unclear. Deletions cut 4 bases from V and 0 bases from J, with 11 bases between. This CDR3 has 15 amino acids. Germline-derived CDR1 and CDR2 are SGHTS and YDEGEE. DNA for the CDR3: TGTGCCAGCAGCCGACGGACTAGCTCTGGAAACACCATATATTTT. Its protein product is CASSRRTSSGNTIYF.

V usage is TRBV5-6 and J usage is TRBJ2-6; D is ambiguous. V was shortened by 6 bases and J by 0 bases, with 22 bases between the two germline ends. Per germline, CDR1 SGHDT and CDR2 YYEEEE. The CDR3 runs to 19 residues. The CDR3 here is CASNSLGSSGLSGANVLTF. The CDR3 region has the DNA TGTGCCAGCAACTCCCTCGGTAGTTCAGGCCTCTCTGGGGCCAACGTCCTGACTTTC.